This record concerns one T cell receptor beta chain sequence. Antigen specificity is unknown. This entry is derived from a study of shared clonotypes between healthy human individuals. TCRdb's table, derived via immunoSEQ multiplex PCR, lists solely in-frame clones and lacks some. The sample includes fewer than 3 million clones, under 95% of them seen just once. Study observations and caveats: Generally, estimated richness proved larger in naive subsets than it did in memory subsets. Against clonotypes common to all four donors, non-shared ones had lower generation probabilities.

The CDR3 has 15 amino acids. Looked up from germline, CDR1 is LNHDA and CDR2 is SQIVND (reference sequence). V lost 6 bases and J lost 4, with 19 bases in between. The chain is built from TRBV19 and TRBJ2-7, with D hard to call. The sequenced sample consisted of naive CD4+ T cells from PBMCs. Stated subset: CD45RA+ positively selected. This receptor was obtained from a man between 18 and 29 years old in good health. Some clones in this sample may be carry-over from other donors' samples. CDR3 amino acids: CASSPRPAHQYEQYF. CDR3 bases: TGTGCCAGTAGCCCAAGGCCAGCCCACCAATACGAGCAGTACTTC. Together with reference TRBV19 and TRBJ2-7, the CDR3 gives the full variable domain: DGGITQSPKYLFRKEGQNVTLSCEQNLNHDAMYWYRQDPGQGLRLIYYSQIVNDFQKGDIAEGYSVSREKKESFPLTVTSAQKNPTAFYLCASSPRPAHQYEQYFGPGTRLTVT.